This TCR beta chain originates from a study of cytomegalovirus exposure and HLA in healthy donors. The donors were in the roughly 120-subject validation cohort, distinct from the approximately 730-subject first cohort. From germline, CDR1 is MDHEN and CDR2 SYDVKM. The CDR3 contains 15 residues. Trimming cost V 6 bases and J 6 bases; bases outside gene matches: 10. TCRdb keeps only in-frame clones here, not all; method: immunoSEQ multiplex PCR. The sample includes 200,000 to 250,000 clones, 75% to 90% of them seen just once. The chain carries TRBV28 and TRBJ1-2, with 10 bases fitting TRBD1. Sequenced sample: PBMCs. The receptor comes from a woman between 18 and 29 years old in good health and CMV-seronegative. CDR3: CASRNYGTGANGYTF. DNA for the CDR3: TGTGCCAGCAGAAATTACGGGACAGGGGCAAATGGCTACACCTTC.